The 21 T cell receptor beta chains below were found in one sample sequenced in a study of T cell responses to AZD1222 COVID-19 vaccine. The repertoire was sequenced with immunoSEQ multiplex PCR; TCRdb's copy has only in-frame clones and lacks some. The sample yields roughly 35,000 clones, approximately 78% seen once. The sample here was peripheral blood, taken 28 days after the second AZD1222 dose. The receptors come from an adult who received the AZD1222 COVID-19 vaccine.

The chain joins TRBV7-2 to TRBJ2-5; 8 positions agree with TRBD1. The CDR3 extends over 17 amino acids. Germline CDR1 SGHTA, CDR2 FQGNSA. J lost 3 bases, V lost 5 bases, and 14 bases had no gene match. CDR3 sequence: CASSPQGQGAMKETQYF. The CDR3 DNA reads TGTGCCAGCAGCCCACAGGGTCAGGGGGCGATGAAAGAGACCCAGTACTTC.

The J gene is TRBJ1-2, the V gene TRBV18; D may be TRBD1 (5 bases). CDR3 length equals 15 residues. CDR1 is KGHSH, CDR2 LQKENI, per germline. The V end was cut by 3 bases, the J end by 4 bases, with 15 bases between. CDR3 loop: CASSPDSGQAYGYTF. The CDR3 nucleotides are TGTGCCAGCTCACCTGATTCAGGGCAGGCCTATGGCTACACCTTC. The complete variable domain, with remaining parts taken from reference TRBV18 and TRBJ1-2, reads NAGVMQNPRHLVRRRGQEARLRCSPMKGHSHVYWYRQLPEEGLKFMVYLQKENIIDESGMPKERFSAEFPKEGPSILRIQQVVRGDSAAYFCASSPDSGQAYGYTFGSGTRLTVV.

V gene TRBV3-1 (or the pseudogene TRBV3-2) combines with J gene TRBJ1-2, with D possibly matching TRBD1 (6 bases). CDR3 length: 15 residues. Germline values: CDR1 LGHDT, CDR2 YNNKEL (reference sequence). V dropped 3 bases and J dropped 2 bases, with 13 bases sitting between them. The CDR3: CASSHNDRKNYGYTF. CDR3 in DNA: TGTGCCAGCAGCCATAACGACAGGAAAAACTATGGCTACACCTTC.

This clone was counted once. V is TRBV7-2 and J is TRBJ2-1, with 8 bases aligning to TRBD2. In germline, CDR1 is SGHTA, CDR2 FQGNSA. This CDR3 has 17 amino acids. V gave up 1 base and J gave up 8 bases; unmatched junction bases: 13. The CDR3 loop is CASSLEERGPFSHEQFF. Here the CDR3 DNA reads TGTGCCAGCAGCTTAGAAGAGCGGGGGCCATTTTCCCATGAGCAGTTCTTC.

The chain carries TRBV19 and TRBJ2-2; maybe TRBD1 (6 bases). Germline CDR1 is LNHDA and CDR2 is SQIVND (reference sequence). The CDR3 is 16 residues long. V was shortened by 5 bases and J by 0 bases, with 13 bases between the two germline ends. CDR3: CASSPQGTANTGELFF. Written as DNA, the CDR3 is TGTGCCAGTAGTCCACAGGGAACGGCGAACACCGGGGAGCTGTTTTTT.

This chain joins TRBV3-1 (or the pseudogene TRBV3-2) and TRBJ2-2; 8 nucleotides match TRBD2. This CDR3 spans 16 amino acids. V trimming: 7 bases; J trimming: 6 bases; junction bases outside the gene matches: 13. CDR1 is LGHDT, CDR2 YNNKEL, per germline (reference sequence). Here the CDR3 DNA reads TGTGCCAGCACTCGAGGCAGGAGCGGGGGCCCCGGGGAGCTGTTTTTT. This encodes CASTRGRSGGPGELFF.

The genes are TRBV12-3 or TRBV12-4 and TRBJ2-7, with D unclear. This CDR3 spans 13 amino acids. Trimming left V 2 bases short and J 8 bases short, with 13 bases between. In DNA form, the CDR3 reads TGTGCCAGCAGTTTAAGGTCGCTAGGGCAGCAGTACTTC. It is translated as CASSLRSLGQQYF.

This chain links TRBV27 with TRBJ1-6, with TRBD1 as a possible D gene (5 bases). CDR3 length equals 14 residues. V was clipped by 2 bases and J by 8 bases, with 10 bases between them. Germline V CDR1 and CDR2: MNHEY, SMNVEV (reference sequence). CDR3 loop: CASSLGGGDSPLHF. The CDR3 bases are TGTGCCAGCAGTTTAGGGGGTGGGGATTCACCCCTCCACTTT.

V and J are TRBV18 and TRBJ1-6; D unresolved. Trimming shortened V by 6 bases and J by 7 bases, and 13 bases separated the two germline ends. CDR3 length: 14 amino acids. CDR1 is KGHSH and CDR2 is LQKENI in the germline V gene. The CDR3 reads CASSPGRENSPLHF. CDR3 coding DNA: TGTGCCAGCTCGCCCGGCCGAGAGAATTCACCCCTCCACTTT.

This clone came up once. The V and J genes are TRBV6-5 and TRBJ2-7; 11 bases match TRBD1. The ends lost 0 bases at V and 7 bases at J; junction bases unmatched: 8. The CDR3 consists of 16 residues. Germline V gene lookup returns CDR1 MNHEY and CDR2 SVGAGI. As DNA, the CDR3 is TGTGCCAGCAGTTACTCCCCGGGACAGGGGGTAAATGAGCAGTACTTC. It codes for CASSYSPGQGVNEQYF.

V gene TRBV28 combines with J gene TRBJ2-1; D remains unclear. From germline, CDR1 is MDHEN and CDR2 SYDVKM. The CDR3 is made up of 15 amino acids. Trimming stripped 2 bases from V and 0 bases from J, with 8 bases between. CDR3 sequence: CASSLLWSSYNEQFF. The CDR3 DNA reads TGTGCCAGCAGTTTACTATGGAGCTCCTACAATGAGCAGTTCTTC.

This chain uses TRBV19 with TRBJ1-2; the match to TRBD1 covers 9 bases. The CDR3 spans 13 residues. Germline CDR1 is LNHDA and CDR2 is SQIVND (reference sequence). V shed 3 bases, J shed 8 bases, and the junction held 4 bases outside the gene matches. Here the CDR3 reads CASSITGGQGYTF. In DNA, the CDR3 is TGTGCCAGTAGTATCACAGGGGGCCAGGGCTACACCTTC.

The V gene is TRBV4-3, the J gene TRBJ1-5, with 11 bases aligning to TRBD1. The CDR3 loop spans 17 amino acids. The trim removed 1 base at V and 3 bases at J, leaving 5 bases unmatched. Germline assignment: CDR1 LGHNA and CDR2 YSLEER. For the CDR3, the DNA is TGCGCCAGCAGCCAAGGGACAGGGGGCTTTGTCAATCAGCCCCAGCATTTT. It encodes CASSQGTGGFVNQPQHF.

The rearrangement uses TRBV5-1 and TRBJ1-1, with TRBD1 matching over 8 bases. With V trimmed by 3 bases and J by 6 bases, 10 bases remained unmatched. CDR1 and CDR2 (germline): SGHRS, YFSETQ. This CDR3 has 15 amino acids. The CDR3 loop reads CASSSTGAGFSEAFF. The CDR3 DNA sequence: TGCGCCAGCAGCTCGACAGGGGCTGGGTTTTCTGAAGCTTTCTTT.

This chain uses TRBV11-2 with TRBJ2-3; 9 nucleotides agree with TRBD2. The germline CDR1 and CDR2 sequences are SGHAT and FQNNGV. V lost 5 bases and J lost 0; bases outside the gene matches: 6. The CDR3 consists of 16 residues. The CDR3: CASSRDSGSSTDTQYF. CDR3 DNA sequence: TGTGCCAGCAGCCGGGATAGCGGGAGTAGCACAGATACGCAGTATTTT.

V and J are TRBV10-2 and TRBJ1-1; possibly TRBD1 for D (5 bases). Trimming shortened V by 4 bases and J by 7 bases, and 25 bases separated the two germline ends. The CDR3 is 17 residues long. Germline V lookup: CDR1 WSHSY, CDR2 SAAADI. CDR3 amino acids: CASSADSFLTPDNEAFF. The CDR3 bases are TGCGCCAGCAGTGCTGACAGCTTTTTGACCCCGGACAATGAAGCTTTCTTT.

This rearrangement joins TRBV28 to TRBJ1-3; 8 nucleotides align to TRBD1. Germline V gene lookup returns CDR1 MDHEN and CDR2 SYDVKM. Trimming removed 5 bases from V and 1 base from J; junction bases left unmatched: 7. CDR3 size: 16 residues. CDR3 residues: CASSPRQGQSGNTIYF. Here the CDR3 DNA reads TGTGCCAGCAGTCCTCGACAGGGGCAATCTGGAAACACCATATATTTT.

The chain combines TRBV2 with TRBJ2-3; D not resolved. V lost 3 bases and J 4 bases, leaving 11 bases between the germline ends. Per the germline V gene, CDR1 is SNHLY and CDR2 is FYNNEI. This CDR3 comprises 14 residues. This chain's CDR3 is CASSDPLGADTQYF. The CDR3 DNA sequence: TGTGCCAGCAGTGACCCCCTTGGGGCAGATACGCAGTATTTT.

About this clone itself: Germline is not matched at one junction end, which may reflect a read error. The chain uses TRBV19 and TRBJ2-5, with 11 nucleotides matching TRBD2. The CDR3 consists of 15 residues. Per the germline V gene, CDR1 is LNHDA and CDR2 is SQIVND (reference sequence). CDR3 region: CASSIPGLAEEIQYF. The CDR3 DNA follows: TGTGCCAGTAGTATACCGGGACTAGCGGAAGAGATCCAGTACTTC.

The chain links TRBV5-4 to TRBJ2-3, with 13 bases lining up with TRBD2. Germline V gene sequence: CDR1 SGHNT, CDR2 YYREEE (reference sequence). The CDR3 has 16 residues. V dropped 4 bases and J dropped 0; count of bases not matched to a gene: 2. Here the CDR3 DNA reads TGTGCCAGCAGCACGGGACTAGCGGGGAGCACAGATACGCAGTATTTT. It encodes CASSTGLAGSTDTQYF.

The chain links TRBV5-6 to TRBJ1-4; perhaps TRBD1 as D (5 bases). Germline V gene lookup returns CDR1 SGHDT and CDR2 YYEEEE. There are 17 residues in the CDR3. V lost 2 bases to trimming and J lost 7 bases, with 21 bases between them. The chain's CDR3 is CASSFQPLAVRGEKLFF. CDR3 DNA sequence: TGTGCCAGCAGCTTCCAACCACTAGCCGTTAGGGGTGAAAAACTGTTTTTT.